This is a list of T cell receptor beta chains from one sample in a study of blood T cell repertoires in COVID-19. Generated by immunoSEQ multiplex PCR, the TCRdb table keeps only in-frame clones and is missing some. The repertoire holds about 380,000 clones, with nearly 90% as singletons. The sequencing sample was made of peripheral blood. These TCRs come from a man aged 18-30 years with active or convalescent COVID-19. The CDR3 runs from the conserved cysteine through the conserved F or W. D genes are given only for firm matches. Expanded clones are given a class, and other clones once, few, many or no size at all.

D	size	V	J	CDR3	DNA
.	.	TRBV27	TRBJ2-7	CASSLRSSAGEQYF	TGTGCCAGCAGTCTTCGGAGTTCCGCCGGCGAGCAGTACTTC
.	.	TRBV4-3	TRBJ2-5	CASSLAFQETQYF	TGCGCCAGCAGCCTAGCGTTCCAAGAGACCCAGTACTTC
TRBD1	few	TRBV11-2	TRBJ1-1	CASTPDRGNTEAFF	TGTGCCAGCACTCCCGACAGGGGGAACACTGAAGCTTTCTTT
TRBD2	once	TRBV7-2	TRBJ2-1	CASSWTSGSEQFF	TGTGCCAGCAGCTGGACTAGCGGAAGTGAGCAGTTCTTC
.	.	TRBV19	TRBJ1-2	CASSIWAATKYGYTF	TGTGCCAGTAGTATTTGGGCAGCGACTAAATATGGCTACACCTTC
TRBD1	.	TRBV5-4	TRBJ2-7	CASRRLGQGDYEQYF	TGTGCCAGCAGACGTCTTGGTCAGGGGGACTACGAGCAGTACTTC
TRBD2	.	TRBV27	TRBJ2-2	CASRDGLAGRTGELFF	TGTGCCAGCAGGGATGGACTAGCGGGACGCACCGGGGAGCTGTTTTTT
.	.	TRBV14	TRBJ2-7	CASSQAGAREQYF	TGTGCCAGCAGCCAAGCAGGGGCCCGGGAGCAGTACTTC
TRBD2	.	TRBV19	TRBJ2-1	CASSRSGRMNNEQFF	TGTGCCAGTAGTCGGAGCGGGAGGATGAACAATGAGCAGTTCTTC
TRBD1	.	TRBV4-3	TRBJ1-6	CASSQADREIISPLHF	TGCGCCAGCAGCCAAGCGGACAGGGAGATTATTTCACCCCTCCACTTT
TRBD2	many	TRBV4-3	TRBJ2-5	CASSARVAGKETQYF	TGCGCCAGCAGTGCACGGGTAGCGGGGAAAGAGACCCAGTACTTC
TRBD1	.	TRBV27	TRBJ2-6	CASSHRDRVHSGANVLTF	TGTGCCAGCAGTCACCGGGACAGGGTCCACTCTGGGGCCAACGTGCTGACTTTC
TRBD1	.	TRBV20-1	TRBJ1-3	CSASDPGTAKNTIYF	TGCAGTGCTAGTGATCCGGGGACAGCGAAGAACACCATATATTTT
.	.	TRBV4-3	TRBJ2-2	CASSQKYSGVNTGELFF	TGCGCCAGCAGCCAAAAATATTCGGGAGTAAACACCGGGGAGCTGTTTTTT
TRBD1	few	TRBV4-3	TRBJ1-6	CASSRTQGTGDSPLHF	TGCGCCAGCAGCCGCACTCAAGGGACAGGGGATTCACCCCTCCACTTT
.	.	TRBV28	TRBJ1-1	CASSSMGSGRTEAFF	TGTGCCAGCAGTTCCATGGGTAGCGGCAGGACTGAAGCTTTCTTT
TRBD1	.	TRBV28	TRBJ1-2	CASIRQGAPGYTF	TGTGCCAGCATCCGACAGGGGGCGCCTGGCTACACCTTC
.	.	TRBV28	TRBJ1-1	CASSFGGGTEAFF	TGTGCCAGCAGTTTTGGGGGGGGCACTGAAGCTTTCTTT
.	once	TRBV4-2	TRBJ2-3	CASSQGEAGTDTQYF	TGTGCCAGCAGCCAGGGAGAGGCAGGCACAGATACGCAGTATTTT
.	.	TRBV19	TRBJ1-4	CASSIETATNEKLFF	TGTGCCAGTAGTATAGAGACAGCAACTAATGAAAAACTGTTTTTT
TRBD1	.	TRBV6-2/TRBV6-3	TRBJ1-1	CASSYQQGAMNTEAFF	TGTGCCAGCAGTTACCAACAGGGGGCCATGAACACTGAAGCTTTCTTT
.	.	TRBV28	TRBJ1-2	CASRTGKPGYTF	TGTGCCAGCAGAACCGGGAAACCTGGCTACACCTTC
.	.	TRBV30	TRBJ1-2	CAWSGGYGYTF	TGTGCCTGGTCCGGGGGCTATGGCTACACCTTC
TRBD1	.	TRBV19	TRBJ1-2	CASRRQGIGGGYTF	TGTGCCAGTAGAAGACAGGGGATCGGTGGTGGCTACACCTTC
TRBD1	few	TRBV9	TRBJ1-2	CASSTQGTGNYGYTF	TGTGCCAGCAGCACCCAAGGGACAGGGAACTATGGCTACACCTTC
TRBD2	.	TRBV5-5	TRBJ2-3	CASSLRPSGGLGTSTDTQYF	TGTGCCAGCAGCTTACGGCCTAGCGGGGGGCTTGGGACTAGCACAGATACGCAGTATTTT
.	.	TRBV9	TRBJ2-2	CASSVGRTGELFF	TGTGCCAGCAGCGTAGGGCGGACCGGGGAGCTGTTTTTT
TRBD1	.	TRBV28	TRBJ1-2	CASSPDREYGYTF	TGTGCCAGCAGTCCGGACAGGGAGTATGGCTACACCTTC
TRBD1	few	TRBV6-2/TRBV6-3	TRBJ1-5	CASSYPSDRGLGGNQPQHF	TGTGCCAGCAGTTACCCATCCGACAGGGGGCTGGGGGGCAATCAGCCCCAGCATTTT
TRBD1	.	TRBV15	TRBJ2-1	CATSRGKDRVAYNEQFF	TGTGCCACCAGCAGAGGGAAGGACAGGGTGGCCTACAATGAGCAGTTCTTC
TRBD2	.	TRBV14	TRBJ2-1	CASSQVTLAGVTYNEQFF	TGTGCCAGCAGCCAAGTCACCTTAGCGGGAGTAACCTACAATGAGCAGTTCTTC
TRBD2	.	TRBV11-1	TRBJ2-1	CASASGDSYNEQFF	TGTGCCAGCGCTAGCGGGGACTCCTACAATGAGCAGTTCTTC
.	.	TRBV19	TRBJ1-6	CASSIGGPPNSPLHF	TGTGCCAGTAGTATCGGAGGGCCACCTAATTCACCCCTCCACTTT
.	.	TRBV9	TRBJ2-7	CASSVEGASYEQYF	TGTGCCAGCAGCGTAGAAGGGGCCTCCTACGAGCAGTACTTC
.	.	TRBV21-1	TRBJ2-2	CASSQQVRGFGELFF	TGTGCCAGCAGCCAACAAGTGCGGGGCTTCGGGGAGCTGTTTTTT
.	.	TRBV5-5	TRBJ1-1	CASSLVPGINTEAFF	TGTGCCAGCAGCTTGGTTCCAGGGATTAACACTGAAGCTTTCTTT
TRBD2	.	TRBV5-1	TRBJ2-3	CASSWGTSGWADTQYF	TGCGCCAGCAGCTGGGGGACTAGCGGGTGGGCAGATACGCAGTATTTT
TRBD2	.	TRBV11-3	TRBJ2-3	CASSFPQTSGGLDTQYF	TGTGCCAGCAGCTTTCCCCAAACTAGCGGGGGGTTGGATACGCAGTATTTT
TRBD2	once	TRBV29-1	TRBJ2-3	CSVSSGGAPDTQYF	TGCAGCGTCTCGAGCGGGGGGGCCCCAGATACGCAGTATTTT
TRBD2	.	TRBV6-5	TRBJ2-7	CASTEPGGKSYEQYF	TGTGCCAGCACCGAACCGGGAGGAAAGTCCTACGAGCAGTACTTC
TRBD1	.	TRBV4-1	TRBJ2-7	CASSKGETGVPEQYF	TGCGCCAGCAGCAAAGGCGAGACAGGGGTACCCGAGCAGTACTTC
TRBD1	many	TRBV3-1/TRBV3-2	TRBJ1-2	CASSQWDRSNYGYTF	TGTGCCAGCAGCCAATGGGACAGATCTAACTATGGCTACACCTTC
.	.	TRBV28	TRBJ1-5	CASRYRDYSNQPQHF	TGTGCCAGCAGATACAGGGATTATAGCAATCAGCCCCAGCATTTT
.	.	TRBV7-2	TRBJ2-7	CASSFSSTYEQYF	TGTGCCAGCAGCTTCTCTAGTACCTACGAGCAGTACTTC
TRBD1	.	TRBV29-1	TRBJ1-2	CSVAGQGAGYGYTF	TGCAGCGTGGCCGGGCAGGGGGCGGGTTATGGCTACACCTTC
.	.	TRBV12-3/TRBV12-4	TRBJ2-7	CASSLQGFEQYF	TGTGCCAGCAGTTTACAGGGTTTCGAGCAGTACTTC
.	.	TRBV28	TRBJ1-6	CASSLYQEGDSPLHF	TGTGCCAGCAGTCTATATCAGGAGGGAGATTCACCCCTCCACTTT
.	once	TRBV7-2	TRBJ2-5	CASSGPAPGPRGTQYF	TGTGCCAGCAGCGGACCCGCACCGGGACCCAGGGGGACCCAGTACTTC
TRBD1	.	TRBV7-3	TRBJ1-1	CASSLDDRGNTEAFF	TGTGCCAGCAGCTTAGACGACAGGGGAAACACTGAAGCTTTCTTT
TRBD1	.	TRBV19	TRBJ1-5	CASSIRGPSQPQHF	TGTGCCAGTAGTATAAGGGGGCCGAGTCAGCCCCAGCATTTT
.	.	TRBV7-2	TRBJ2-7	CASSLVFSYEQYF	TGTGCCAGCAGCTTAGTATTTTCCTACGAGCAGTACTTC
TRBD1	.	TRBV19	TRBJ1-5	CASSGLIGTGFRNQPQHF	TGTGCCAGTAGTGGCTTAATCGGGACAGGGTTTCGCAATCAGCCCCAGCATTTT
TRBD2	.	TRBV28	TRBJ2-3	CASSGESSGDPDTQYF	TGTGCCAGCAGTGGGGAGTCTAGCGGGGACCCAGATACGCAGTATTTT